A single sample is the source of the 2 T cell receptor beta chains below, sequenced in a study of blood T cell repertoires in COVID-19. Clones were sequenced by immunoSEQ multiplex PCR, and TCRdb holds only the in-frame ones, with some missing. Seen here are about 220,000 clones, approximately 84% observed once, and the top ten hold about 2.3%. What was sequenced was peripheral blood. The receptors were gathered from a woman aged 55-75 years with acute or convalescent COVID-19.

The V gene is TRBV3-1 (or the pseudogene TRBV3-2), the J gene TRBJ1-3; 9 bases are a match to TRBD1. The V gene end was trimmed by 4 bases and the J gene end by 7 bases; junction bases not matched to a gene: 5. CDR1 and CDR2 (germline): LGHDT, YNNKEL (reference sequence). The CDR3 consists of 14 residues. The CDR3 sequence: CASSPRDRENTIYF. The CDR3 nucleotides are TGTGCCAGCAGCCCCCGGGACAGGGAGAACACCATATATTTT.

This sequence joins TRBV6-5 and TRBJ1-5, with D perhaps TRBD1 (6 bases). The CDR3 runs 14 residues. CDR1 MNHEY and CDR2 SVGAGI come from the germline V gene. Trimming shortened V by 5 bases and J by 2 bases, and 10 bases separated the two germline ends. CDR3 loop: CASSKGVGNQPQHF. The CDR3, as DNA: TGTGCCAGCAGTAAGGGGGTAGGCAATCAGCCCCAGCATTTT.